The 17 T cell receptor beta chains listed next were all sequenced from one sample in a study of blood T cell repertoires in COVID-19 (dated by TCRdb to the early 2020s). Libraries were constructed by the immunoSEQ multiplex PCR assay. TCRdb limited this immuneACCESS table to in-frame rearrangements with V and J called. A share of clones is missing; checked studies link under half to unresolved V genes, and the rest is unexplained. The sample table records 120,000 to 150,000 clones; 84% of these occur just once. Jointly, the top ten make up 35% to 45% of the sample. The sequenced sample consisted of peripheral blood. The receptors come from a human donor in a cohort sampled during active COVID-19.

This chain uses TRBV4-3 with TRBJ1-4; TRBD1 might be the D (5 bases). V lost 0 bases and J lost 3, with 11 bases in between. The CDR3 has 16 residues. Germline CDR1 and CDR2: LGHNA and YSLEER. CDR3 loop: CASSQDSKGANEKLFF. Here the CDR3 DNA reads TGCGCCAGCAGCCAAGATTCGAAAGGGGCTAATGAAAAACTGTTTTTT.

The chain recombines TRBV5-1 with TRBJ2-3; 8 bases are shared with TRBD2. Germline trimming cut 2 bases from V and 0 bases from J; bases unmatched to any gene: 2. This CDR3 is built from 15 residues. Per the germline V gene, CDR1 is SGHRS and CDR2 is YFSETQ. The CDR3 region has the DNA TGCGCCAGCAGCTTTAGCGGGATTAGCACAGATACGCAGTATTTT. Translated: CASSFSGISTDTQYF.

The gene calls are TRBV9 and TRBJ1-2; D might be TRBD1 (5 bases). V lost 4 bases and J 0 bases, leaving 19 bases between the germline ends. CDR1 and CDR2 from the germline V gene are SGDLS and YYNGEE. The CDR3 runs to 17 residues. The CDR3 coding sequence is TGTGCCAGCAGCCCACGAGGCAGGGACTACCCTAACTATGGCTACACCTTC. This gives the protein CASSPRGRDYPNYGYTF.

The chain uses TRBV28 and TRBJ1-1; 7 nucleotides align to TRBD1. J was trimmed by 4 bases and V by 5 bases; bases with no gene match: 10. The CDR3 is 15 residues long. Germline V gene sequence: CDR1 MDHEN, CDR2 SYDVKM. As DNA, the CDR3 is TGTGCCAGCAGTCCCGCCGGGACAGCAGGCACTGAAGCTTTCTTT. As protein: CASSPAGTAGTEAFF.

The CDR3 nucleotides are TGTGCCAGCAGTTACAACCCGGCCCCACTATTACAAGAGACCCAGTACTTC. Protein product: CASSYNPAPLLQETQYF. The V and J genes are TRBV6-2 or TRBV6-3 and TRBJ2-5; D gene uncertain. This CDR3 is 17 amino acids long. Trimming stripped 2 bases from V and 2 bases from J, with 18 bases between. Germline-derived CDR1 and CDR2 are MNHEY and SVGEGT.

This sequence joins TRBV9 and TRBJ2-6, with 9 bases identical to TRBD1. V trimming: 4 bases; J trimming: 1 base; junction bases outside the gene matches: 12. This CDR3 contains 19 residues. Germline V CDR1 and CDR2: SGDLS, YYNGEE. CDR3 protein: CASSPPDRGRRSGANVLTF. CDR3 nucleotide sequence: TGTGCCAGCAGCCCCCCGGACAGGGGAAGGAGGTCTGGGGCCAACGTCCTGACTTTC.

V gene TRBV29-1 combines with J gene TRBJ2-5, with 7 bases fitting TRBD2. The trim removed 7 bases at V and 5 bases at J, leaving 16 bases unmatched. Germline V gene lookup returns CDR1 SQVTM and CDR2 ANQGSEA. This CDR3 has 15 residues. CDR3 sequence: CSASDSPTSDETQYF. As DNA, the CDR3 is TGCAGCGCCTCCGACTCCCCTACTAGCGACGAGACCCAGTACTTC.

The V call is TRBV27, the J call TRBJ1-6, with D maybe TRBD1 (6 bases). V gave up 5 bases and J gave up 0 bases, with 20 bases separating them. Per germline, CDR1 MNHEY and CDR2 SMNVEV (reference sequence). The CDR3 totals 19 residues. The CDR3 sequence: CASSTRQERWSSYNSPLHF. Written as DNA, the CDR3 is TGTGCCAGCAGTACTCGACAGGAAAGGTGGAGCTCCTATAATTCACCCCTCCACTTT.

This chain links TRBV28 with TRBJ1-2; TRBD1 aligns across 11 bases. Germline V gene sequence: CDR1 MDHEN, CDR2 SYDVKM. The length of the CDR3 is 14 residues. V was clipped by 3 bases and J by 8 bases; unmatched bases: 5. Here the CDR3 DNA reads TGTGCCAGCAGTTTGGGACAGGGGGGTGGAGGCTACACCTTC. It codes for CASSLGQGGGGYTF.

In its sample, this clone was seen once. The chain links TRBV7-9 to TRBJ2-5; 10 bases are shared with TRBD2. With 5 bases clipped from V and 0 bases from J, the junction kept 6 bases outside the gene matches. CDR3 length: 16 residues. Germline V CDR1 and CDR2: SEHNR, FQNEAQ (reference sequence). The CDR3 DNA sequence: TGTGCCAGCAGCCCCGTAGCGGGGGGCTACCAAGAGACCCAGTACTTC. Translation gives CASSPVAGGYQETQYF. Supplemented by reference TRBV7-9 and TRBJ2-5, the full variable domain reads DTGVSQNPRHKITKRGQNVTFRCDPISEHNRLYWYRQTLGQGPEFLTYFQNEAQLEKSRLLSDRFSAERPKGSFSTLEIQRTEQGDSAMYLCASSPVAGGYQETQYFGPGTRLLVL.

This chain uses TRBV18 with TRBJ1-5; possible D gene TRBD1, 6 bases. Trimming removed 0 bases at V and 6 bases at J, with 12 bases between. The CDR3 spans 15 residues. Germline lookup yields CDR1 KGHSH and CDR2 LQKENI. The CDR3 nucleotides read TGTGCCAGCTCACCACCGGGCAGGGGAAGTCAGCCCCAGCATTTT. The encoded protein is CASSPPGRGSQPQHF.

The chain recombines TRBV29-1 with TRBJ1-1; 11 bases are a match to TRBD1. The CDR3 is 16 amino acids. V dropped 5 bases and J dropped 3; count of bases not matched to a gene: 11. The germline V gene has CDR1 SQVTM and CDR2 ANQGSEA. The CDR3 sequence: CSVHGQGAFNDTEAFF. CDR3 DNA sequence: TGCAGCGTTCACGGACAGGGGGCGTTTAATGACACTGAAGCTTTCTTT. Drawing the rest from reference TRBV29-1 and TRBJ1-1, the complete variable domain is SAVISQKPSRDICQRGTSLTIQCQVDSQVTMMFWYRQQPGQSLTLIATANQGSEATYESGFVIDKFPISRPNLTFSTLTVSNMSPEDSSIYLCSVHGQGAFNDTEAFFGQGTRLTVV.

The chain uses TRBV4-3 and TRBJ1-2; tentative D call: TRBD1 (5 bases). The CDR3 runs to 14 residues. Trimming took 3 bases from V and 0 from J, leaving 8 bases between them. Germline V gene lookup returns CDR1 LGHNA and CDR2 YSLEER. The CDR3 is CASSHGGANYGYTF. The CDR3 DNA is TGCGCCAGCAGCCACGGAGGGGCTAACTATGGCTACACCTTC.

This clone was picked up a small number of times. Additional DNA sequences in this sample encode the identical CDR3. For the CDR3, the DNA is TGCGCCAGCAGCCGGGACAGGAGCACCGGGGAGCTGTTTTTT. Encoded protein: CASSRDRSTGELFF. The chain joins TRBV4-1 to TRBJ2-2, with 8 bases that match TRBD1. CDR1 is MGHRA, CDR2 YSYEKL, per germline. The CDR3 runs to 14 residues. V dropped 4 bases and J dropped 4; count of bases not matched to a gene: 2.

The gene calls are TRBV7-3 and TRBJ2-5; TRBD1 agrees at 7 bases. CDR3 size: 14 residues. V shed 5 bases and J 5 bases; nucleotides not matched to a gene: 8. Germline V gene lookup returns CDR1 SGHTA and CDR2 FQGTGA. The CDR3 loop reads CASSPQGVGETQYF. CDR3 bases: TGTGCCAGCAGCCCCCAGGGGGTCGGGGAGACCCAGTACTTC.

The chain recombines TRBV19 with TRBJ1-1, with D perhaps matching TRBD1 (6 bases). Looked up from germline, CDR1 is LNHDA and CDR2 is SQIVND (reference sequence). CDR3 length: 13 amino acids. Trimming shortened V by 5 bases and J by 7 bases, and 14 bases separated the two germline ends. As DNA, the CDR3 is TGTGCCAGTAGTGGGAACAGGGTGGGTGAAGCTTTCTTT. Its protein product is CASSGNRVGEAFF.

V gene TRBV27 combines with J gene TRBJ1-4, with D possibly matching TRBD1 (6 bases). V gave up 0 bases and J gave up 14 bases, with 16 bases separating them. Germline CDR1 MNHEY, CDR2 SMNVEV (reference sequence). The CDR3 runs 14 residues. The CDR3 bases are TGTGCCAGCAGTTTATCCGGACAGCCCGAAGGGCTGTTTTTT. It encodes CASSLSGQPEGLFF.